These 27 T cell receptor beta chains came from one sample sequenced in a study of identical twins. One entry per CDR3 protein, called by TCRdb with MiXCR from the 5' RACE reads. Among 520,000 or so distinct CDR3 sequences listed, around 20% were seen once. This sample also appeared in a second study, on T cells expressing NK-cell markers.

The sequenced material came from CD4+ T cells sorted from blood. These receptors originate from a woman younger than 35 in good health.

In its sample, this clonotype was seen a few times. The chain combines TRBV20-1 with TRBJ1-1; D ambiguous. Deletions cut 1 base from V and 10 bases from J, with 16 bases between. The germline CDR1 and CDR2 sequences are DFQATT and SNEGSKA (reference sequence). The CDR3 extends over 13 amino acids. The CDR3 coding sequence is TGCAGTGCTAGAGCCCCCGGGAGGGAACGAGCTTTCTTT. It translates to CSARAPGRERAFF.

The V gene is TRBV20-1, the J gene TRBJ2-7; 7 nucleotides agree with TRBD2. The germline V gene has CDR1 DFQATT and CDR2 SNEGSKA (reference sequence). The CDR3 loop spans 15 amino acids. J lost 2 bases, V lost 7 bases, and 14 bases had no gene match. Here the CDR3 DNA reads TGCAGTGTTCGAACCCTAGCGGAATCTCCCTACGAGCAGTACTTC. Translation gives CSVRTLAESPYEQYF.

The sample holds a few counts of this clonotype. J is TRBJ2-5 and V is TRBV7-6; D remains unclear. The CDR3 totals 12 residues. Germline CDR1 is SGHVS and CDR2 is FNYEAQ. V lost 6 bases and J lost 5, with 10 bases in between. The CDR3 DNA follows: TGTGCCAGCAGTATACAGAGGGAGACCCAGTACTTC. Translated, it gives CASSIQRETQYF. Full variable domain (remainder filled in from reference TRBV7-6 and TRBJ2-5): GAGVSQSPRYKVTKRGQDVALRCDPISGHVSLYWYRQALGQGPEFLTYFNYEAQQDKSGLPNDRFSAERPEGSISTLTIQRTEQRDSAMYRCASSIQRETQYFGPGTRLLVL.

The CDR3 DNA sequence: TGCAGTGCTAGAGCGCTAGCGGGGGGGAATGAGCAGTTCTTC. Translating gives CSARALAGGNEQFF. The V call is TRBV20-1, the J call TRBJ2-1; the match to TRBD2 covers 12 bases. V lost 1 base to trimming and J lost 7 bases; unmatched junction nucleotides: 2. The CDR3 consists of 14 residues. Germline-derived CDR1 and CDR2 are DFQATT and SNEGSKA (reference sequence).

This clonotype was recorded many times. The CDR3: CSANPSGNPGDTQYF. The CDR3 region has the DNA TGCAGTGCGAATCCTAGCGGGAACCCGGGAGATACGCAGTATTTT. This chain connects TRBV20-1 to TRBJ2-3; 9 nucleotides line up with TRBD2. The CDR3 is 15 amino acids. Germline V gene data show CDR1 as DFQATT and CDR2 as SNEGSKA (reference sequence). V dropped 6 bases and J dropped 5; count of bases not matched to a gene: 12.

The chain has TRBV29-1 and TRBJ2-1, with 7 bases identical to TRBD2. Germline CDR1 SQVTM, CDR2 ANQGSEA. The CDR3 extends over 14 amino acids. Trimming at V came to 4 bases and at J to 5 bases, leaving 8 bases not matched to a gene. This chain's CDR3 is CSVVPRGGDNEQFF. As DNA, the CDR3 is TGCAGCGTTGTTCCGCGTGGGGGGGACAATGAGCAGTTCTTC.

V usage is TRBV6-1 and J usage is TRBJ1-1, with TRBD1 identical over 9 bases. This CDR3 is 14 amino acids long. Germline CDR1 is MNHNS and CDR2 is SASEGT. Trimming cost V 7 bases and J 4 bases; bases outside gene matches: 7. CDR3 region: CASTLQGAGTEAFF. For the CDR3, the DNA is TGTGCCAGCACCCTACAGGGGGCAGGCACTGAAGCTTTCTTT.

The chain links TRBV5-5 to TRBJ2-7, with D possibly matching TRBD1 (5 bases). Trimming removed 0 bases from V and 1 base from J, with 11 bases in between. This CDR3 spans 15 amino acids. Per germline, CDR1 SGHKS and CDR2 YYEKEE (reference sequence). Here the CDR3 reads CASSLALDTSYEQYF. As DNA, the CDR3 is TGTGCCAGCAGCTTGGCCCTGGACACTTCCTACGAGCAGTACTTC.

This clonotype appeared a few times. In nucleotides, the CDR3 is TGCAGTGACCGGACAGGGCAGGATCAGCCCCAGCATTTT. It is translated as CSDRTGQDQPQHF. This chain links TRBV20-1 with TRBJ1-5; 8 bases agree with TRBD1. The trim removed 7 bases at V and 5 bases at J, leaving 7 bases unmatched. This CDR3 region has 13 residues. Germline CDR1 DFQATT, CDR2 SNEGSKA (reference sequence).

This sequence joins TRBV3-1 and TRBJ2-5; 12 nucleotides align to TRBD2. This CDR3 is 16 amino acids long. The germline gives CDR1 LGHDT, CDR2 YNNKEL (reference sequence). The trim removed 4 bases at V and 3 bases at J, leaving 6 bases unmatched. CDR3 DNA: TGTGCCAGCAGCCCTCGGACTAGCGGGGCCAAAGAGACCCAGTACTTC. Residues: CASSPRTSGAKETQYF.

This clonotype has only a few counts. CDR3 residues: CASSSLAGGADTQYF. The CDR3 nucleotides are TGTGCCAGCAGTTCCCTAGCGGGAGGGGCAGATACGCAGTATTTT. The chain combines TRBV28 with TRBJ2-3; the match to TRBD2 covers 12 bases. This CDR3 comprises 15 residues. Looked up from germline, CDR1 is MDHEN and CDR2 is SYDVKM. V lost 4 bases, J lost 4 bases, and 3 bases stayed unmatched.

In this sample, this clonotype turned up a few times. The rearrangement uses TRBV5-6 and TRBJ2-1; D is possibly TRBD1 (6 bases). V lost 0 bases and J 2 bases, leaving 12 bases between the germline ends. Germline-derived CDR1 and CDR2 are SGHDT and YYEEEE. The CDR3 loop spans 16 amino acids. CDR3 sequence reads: CASSLDGDTTYNEQFF. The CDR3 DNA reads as TGTGCCAGCAGCTTGGATGGGGACACTACCTACAATGAGCAGTTCTTC.

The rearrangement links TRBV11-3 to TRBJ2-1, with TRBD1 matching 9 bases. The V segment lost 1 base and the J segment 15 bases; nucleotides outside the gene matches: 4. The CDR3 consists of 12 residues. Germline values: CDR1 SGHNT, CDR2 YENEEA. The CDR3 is CASSLGTGVPFF. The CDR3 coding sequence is TGTGCCAGCAGCTTAGGGACAGGGGTCCCGTTCTTC.

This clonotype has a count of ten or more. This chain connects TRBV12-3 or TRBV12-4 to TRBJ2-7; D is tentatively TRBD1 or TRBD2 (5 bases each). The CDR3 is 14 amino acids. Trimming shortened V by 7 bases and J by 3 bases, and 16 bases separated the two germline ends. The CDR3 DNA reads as TGTGCCAGCACCCACGGGACGGTTAACTACGAGCAGTACTTC. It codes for CASTHGTVNYEQYF.

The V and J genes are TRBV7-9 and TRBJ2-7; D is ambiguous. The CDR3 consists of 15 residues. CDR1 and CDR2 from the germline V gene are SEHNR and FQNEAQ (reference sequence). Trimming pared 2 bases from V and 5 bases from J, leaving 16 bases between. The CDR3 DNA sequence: TGTGCCAGCAGCTTAAGGGCAGGCTCCCGGGACGAGCAGTACTTC. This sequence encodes CASSLRAGSRDEQYF. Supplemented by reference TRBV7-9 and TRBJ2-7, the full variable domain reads DTGVSQNPRHKITKRGQNVTFRCDPISEHNRLYWYRQTLGQGPEFLTYFQNEAQLEKSRLLSDRFSAERPKGSFSTLEIQRTEQGDSAMYLCASSLRAGSRDEQYFGPGTRLTVT.

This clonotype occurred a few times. The CDR3 DNA reads TGCGCCAGCAGTGAGAATCCCAAAGAGACCCAGTACTTC. Translated, it gives CASSENPKETQYF. The chain couples TRBV10-1 to TRBJ2-5; D is unresolved. Germline V gene lookup returns CDR1 WNHNN and CDR2 SYGVQD (reference sequence). Between the trimmed V and J ends, which lost 2 bases and 3 bases, there was a span of 7 bases. The CDR3 sequence is 13 residues long.

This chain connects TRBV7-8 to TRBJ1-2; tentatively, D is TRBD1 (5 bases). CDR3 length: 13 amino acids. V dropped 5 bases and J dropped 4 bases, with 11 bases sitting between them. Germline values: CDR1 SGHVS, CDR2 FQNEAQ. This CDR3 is CASSPIGTYGYTF. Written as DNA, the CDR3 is TGTGCCAGCAGCCCTATCGGGACCTATGGCTACACCTTC. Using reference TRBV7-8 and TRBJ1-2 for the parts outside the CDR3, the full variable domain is GAGVSQSPRYKVAKRGQDVALRCDPISGHVSLFWYQQALGQGPEFLTYFQNEAQLDKSGLPSDRFFAERPEGSVSTLKIQRTQQEDSAVYLCASSPIGTYGYTFGSGTRLTVV.

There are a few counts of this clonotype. The CDR3 is CASRKDLTSGSGRDEQFF. As DNA, the CDR3 is TGCGCCAGCAGAAAAGATCTGACTAGCGGGAGCGGGCGCGATGAGCAGTTCTTC. The chain links TRBV5-1 to TRBJ2-1; 12 nucleotides line up with TRBD2. The germline CDR1 and CDR2 sequences are SGHRS and YFSETQ. Losses at the gene ends were 5 bases for V and 8 bases for J; bases not matched to a gene: 17. The CDR3 covers 18 residues. The full variable domain, completed using reference TRBV5-1 and TRBJ2-1, is KAGVTQTPRYLIKTRGQQVTLSCSPISGHRSVSWYQQTPGQGLQFLFEYFSETQRNKGNFPGRFSGRQFSNSRSEMNVSTLELGDSALYLCASRKDLTSGSGRDEQFFGPGTRLTVL.

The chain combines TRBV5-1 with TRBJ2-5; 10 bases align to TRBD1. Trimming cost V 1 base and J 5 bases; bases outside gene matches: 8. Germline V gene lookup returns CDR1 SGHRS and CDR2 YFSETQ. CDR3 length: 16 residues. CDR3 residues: CASSLLGQGSGETQYF. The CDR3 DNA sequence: TGCGCCAGCAGCTTGCTGGGACAGGGGTCTGGTGAGACCCAGTACTTC. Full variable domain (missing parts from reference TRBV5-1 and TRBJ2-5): KAGVTQTPRYLIKTRGQQVTLSCSPISGHRSVSWYQQTPGQGLQFLFEYFSETQRNKGNFPGRFSGRQFSNSRSEMNVSTLELGDSALYLCASSLLGQGSGETQYFGPGTRLLVL.

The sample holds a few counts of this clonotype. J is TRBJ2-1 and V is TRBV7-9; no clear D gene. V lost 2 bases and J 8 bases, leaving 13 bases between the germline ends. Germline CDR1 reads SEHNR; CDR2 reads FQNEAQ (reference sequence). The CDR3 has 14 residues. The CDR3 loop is CASSLFTIFDEQFF. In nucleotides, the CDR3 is TGTGCCAGCAGCTTATTCACTATTTTCGATGAGCAGTTCTTC. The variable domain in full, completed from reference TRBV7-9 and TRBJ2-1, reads DTGVSQNPRHKITKRGQNVTFRCDPISEHNRLYWYRQTLGQGPEFLTYFQNEAQLEKSRLLSDRFSAERPKGSFSTLEIQRTEQGDSAMYLCASSLFTIFDEQFFGPGTRLTVL.

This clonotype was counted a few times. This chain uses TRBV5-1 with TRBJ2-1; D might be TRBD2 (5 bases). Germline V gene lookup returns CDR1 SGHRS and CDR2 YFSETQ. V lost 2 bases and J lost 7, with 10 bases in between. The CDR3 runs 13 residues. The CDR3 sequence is CASSFEGGNEQFF. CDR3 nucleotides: TGCGCCAGCAGCTTTGAGGGCGGGAATGAGCAGTTCTTC.

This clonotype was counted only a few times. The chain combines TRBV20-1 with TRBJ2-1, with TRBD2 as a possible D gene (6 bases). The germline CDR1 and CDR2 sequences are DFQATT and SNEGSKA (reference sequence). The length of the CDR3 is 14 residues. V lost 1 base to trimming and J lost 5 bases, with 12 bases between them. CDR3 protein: CSARARLDHNEQFF. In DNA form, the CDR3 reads TGCAGTGCTAGAGCTAGACTAGATCACAATGAGCAGTTCTTC.

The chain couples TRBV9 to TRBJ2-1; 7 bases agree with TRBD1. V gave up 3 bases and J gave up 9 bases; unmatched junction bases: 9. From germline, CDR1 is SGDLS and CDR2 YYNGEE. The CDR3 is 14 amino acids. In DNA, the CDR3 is TGTGCCAGCAGCGCGAGACAGGGTTACGGTGAGCAGTTCTTC. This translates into CASSARQGYGEQFF.

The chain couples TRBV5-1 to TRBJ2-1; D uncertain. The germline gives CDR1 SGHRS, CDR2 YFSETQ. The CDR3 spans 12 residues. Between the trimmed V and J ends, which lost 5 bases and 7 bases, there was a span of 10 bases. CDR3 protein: CASRDVVNEQFF. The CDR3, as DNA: TGCGCCAGCAGGGACGTAGTTAATGAGCAGTTCTTC.

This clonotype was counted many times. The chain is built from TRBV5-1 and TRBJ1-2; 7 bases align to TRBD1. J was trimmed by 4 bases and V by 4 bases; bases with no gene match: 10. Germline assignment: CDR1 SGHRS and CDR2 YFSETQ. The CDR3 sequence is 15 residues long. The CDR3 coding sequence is TGCGCCAGCAGCCCCGGACCGGGACAGAGCTATGGCTACACCTTC. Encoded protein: CASSPGPGQSYGYTF.

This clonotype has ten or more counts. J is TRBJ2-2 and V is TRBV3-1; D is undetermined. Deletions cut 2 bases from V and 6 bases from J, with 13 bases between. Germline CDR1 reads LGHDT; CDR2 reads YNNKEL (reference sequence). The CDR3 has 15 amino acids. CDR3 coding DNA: TGTGCCAGCAGCCAAACTCTCCCTCGGGCCGGGGAGCTGTTTTTT. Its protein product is CASSQTLPRAGELFF.

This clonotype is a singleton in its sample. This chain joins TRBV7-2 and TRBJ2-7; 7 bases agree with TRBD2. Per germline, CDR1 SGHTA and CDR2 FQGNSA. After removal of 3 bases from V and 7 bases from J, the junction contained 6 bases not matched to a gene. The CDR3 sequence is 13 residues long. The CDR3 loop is CASSFWGGREQYF. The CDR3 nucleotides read TGTGCCAGCAGCTTCTGGGGGGGACGGGAGCAGTACTTC.